These 22 T cell receptor beta chains were all obtained from the same sample, sequenced in a study of blood T cell repertoires in COVID-19. Repertoires were generated with immunoSEQ multiplex PCR, while TCRdb's copy carries only in-frame clones and drops some. The sample has some 150,000 clones, roughly 79% seen once; the top ten hold around 8%. The sample was peripheral blood. The receptors originated from a woman aged 55-69 years with active or convalescent COVID-19.

This clone was observed a single time. V usage is TRBV19 and J usage is TRBJ2-5, with D maybe TRBD2 (6 bases). Germline CDR1 reads LNHDA; CDR2 reads SQIVND (reference sequence). CDR3 length equals 13 residues. The V and J ends lost 8 bases and 2 bases respectively, with 12 bases between them. CDR3 amino acids: CASGRGGQETQYF. The CDR3, as DNA: TGTGCCAGTGGTAGAGGAGGGCAAGAGACCCAGTACTTC.

The chain recombines TRBV7-2 with TRBJ1-1; TRBD1 matches 7 bases. The J segment lost 1 base and the V segment lost 5 bases, leaving 4 bases of the junction unmatched. The CDR3 runs to 14 residues. Germline V CDR1 and CDR2: SGHTA, FQGNSA. CDR3 nucleotides: TGTGCCAGCAGCCCTGACAGGGCGAACACTGAAGCTTTCTTT. Translated: CASSPDRANTEAFF.

This clone was seen a single time. The rearrangement uses TRBV5-1 and TRBJ1-5, with 8 bases lining up with TRBD1. With V trimmed by 4 bases and J by 6 bases, 27 bases remained unmatched. This CDR3 comprises 21 residues. CDR1 is SGHRS, CDR2 YFSETQ, per germline. The CDR3 DNA is TGCGCCAGCAGCCCGAAGTCCCCCCACAACTTGACAGACAGGGGTTGTCAGCCCCAGCATTTT. It specifies CASSPKSPHNLTDRGCQPQHF.

V is TRBV14 and J is TRBJ2-7; D gene ambiguous. CDR1 and CDR2 from the germline V gene are SGHDN and FVKESK. Trimming took off 0 bases at V and 1 base at J, with 10 bases between the two ends. The CDR3 runs to 15 residues. This CDR3 reads CASSQDFLGSYEQYF. In DNA form, the CDR3 reads TGTGCCAGCAGCCAAGATTTTCTAGGTTCCTACGAGCAGTACTTC.

This clone has only one observation. This chain links TRBV15 with TRBJ2-3, with 10 bases identical to TRBD2. This CDR3 has 14 residues. With V trimmed by 5 bases and J by 7 bases, 6 bases remained unmatched. Germline CDR1 reads LNHNV; CDR2 reads YYDKDF (reference sequence). CDR3: CATSALAGPYTQYF. CDR3 DNA: TGTGCCACCAGCGCACTAGCGGGACCTTATACGCAGTATTTT.

The chain employs TRBV19 and TRBJ2-5; TRBD2 aligns across 7 bases. The CDR3 is made up of 17 amino acids. Germline assignment: CDR1 LNHDA and CDR2 SQIVND (reference sequence). V was pared by 5 bases and J by 5 bases, with 17 bases of the junction left unmatched. This CDR3 reads CASSVPFKGGPTETQYF. CDR3 DNA: TGTGCCAGTAGTGTCCCCTTCAAGGGAGGGCCGACGGAGACCCAGTACTTC.

The chain links TRBV7-8 to TRBJ1-2, with 7 bases fitting TRBD1. Per the germline V gene, CDR1 is SGHVS and CDR2 is FQNEAQ. V lost 5 bases and J lost 1; bases outside the gene matches: 13. The CDR3 extends over 17 amino acids. Here the CDR3 reads CASSRSLQTGSNYGYTF. CDR3 nucleotide sequence: TGTGCCAGCAGCCGAAGCCTCCAGACAGGGAGTAACTATGGCTACACCTTC.

The chain carries TRBV7-9 and TRBJ2-7, with unresolved D. This CDR3 contains 13 residues. V was pared by 3 bases and J by 1 base, with 7 bases between. Germline V lookup: CDR1 SEHNR, CDR2 FQNEAQ (reference sequence). CDR3 loop: CASSFPGSYEQYF. For the CDR3, the DNA is TGTGCCAGCAGCTTCCCAGGATCCTACGAGCAGTACTTC.

The CDR3 here is CASSFSQGYPGNTIYF. The CDR3 DNA is TGTGCCAGCAGCTTCTCCCAGGGGTACCCTGGAAACACCATATATTTT. This chain uses TRBV7-9 with TRBJ1-3; TRBD1 might be the D (6 bases). The CDR3 runs to 16 residues. Germline V CDR1 and CDR2: SEHNR, FQNEAQ (reference sequence). Trimming took off 3 bases at V and 2 bases at J, with 14 bases between the two ends. The full variable domain, with the rest looked up from reference TRBV7-9 and TRBJ1-3, is DTGVSQNPRHKITKRGQNVTFRCDPISEHNRLYWYRQTLGQGPEFLTYFQNEAQLEKSRLLSDRFSAERPKGSFSTLEIQRTEQGDSAMYLCASSFSQGYPGNTIYFGEGSWLTVV.

The chain couples TRBV2 to TRBJ2-1, with D possibly being TRBD1 (6 bases). Per the germline V gene, CDR1 is SNHLY and CDR2 is FYNNEI. The CDR3 length is 13 residues. Trimming left V 7 bases short and J 9 bases short, with 16 bases between. The CDR3: CASNDQGKGEQFF. The CDR3 DNA follows: TGTGCCAGCAACGATCAGGGGAAGGGTGAGCAGTTCTTC.

This chain uses TRBV29-1 with TRBJ1-1, with D unresolved. This CDR3 contains 12 residues. V lost 5 bases and J lost 4, with 11 bases in between. Looked up from germline, CDR1 is SQVTM and CDR2 is ANQGSEA. The CDR3 DNA sequence: TGCAGCGTTCAAGGCTATGGCACTGAAGCTTTCTTT. Translated: CSVQGYGTEAFF.

The V call is TRBV5-1, the J call TRBJ1-6; the match to TRBD1 covers 7 bases. CDR1 is SGHRS and CDR2 is YFSETQ in the germline V gene. The CDR3 loop spans 15 amino acids. The J segment lost 6 bases and the V segment lost 3 bases, leaving 6 bases of the junction unmatched. CDR3 nucleotides: TGCGCCAGCAGCTGGGCGGACAGGATTAATTCACCCCTCCACTTT. As protein: CASSWADRINSPLHF. Drawing the rest from reference TRBV5-1 and TRBJ1-6, the complete variable domain is KAGVTQTPRYLIKTRGQQVTLSCSPISGHRSVSWYQQTPGQGLQFLFEYFSETQRNKGNFPGRFSGRQFSNSRSEMNVSTLELGDSALYLCASSWADRINSPLHFGNGTRLTVT.

The rearrangement joins TRBV27 to TRBJ2-7, with D possibly TRBD1 on 5 matching bases. The V and J ends lost 3 bases and 5 bases respectively, with 11 bases between them. This CDR3 has 13 amino acids. Per the germline V gene, CDR1 is MNHEY and CDR2 is SMNVEV (reference sequence). The CDR3 nucleotides are TGTGCCAGCAGTTTTCTAACAGGAAACGAGCAGTACTTC. Encoded protein: CASSFLTGNEQYF.

The CDR3 protein is CASSLFVSGGTYNEQFF. In DNA form, the CDR3 reads TGTGCCAGCAGCCTCTTCGTTAGCGGGGGGACGTACAATGAGCAGTTCTTC. The chain employs TRBV7-2 and TRBJ2-1, with 10 bases aligning to TRBD2. The CDR3 sequence is 17 residues long. V was clipped by 5 bases and J by 4 bases; unmatched bases: 11. Per the germline V gene, CDR1 is SGHTA and CDR2 is FQGNSA.

The chain links TRBV29-1 to TRBJ2-1; the match to TRBD2 covers 9 bases. The CDR3 covers 15 residues. V was pared by 2 bases and J by 6 bases, with 8 bases of the junction left unmatched. Germline V gives CDR1 SQVTM, CDR2 ANQGSEA. The DNA for the CDR3 is TGCAGCGTTGAAATCGGTAGCGGGAGTGTCAATGAGCAGTTCTTC. Its translation is CSVEIGSGSVNEQFF.

This clone showed up just a few times. The CDR3 sequence is CASSLGTSGSSEVSTDTQYF. The CDR3 DNA reads as TGCGCCAGCAGCTTGGGGACTAGCGGGTCATCCGAGGTTAGCACAGATACGCAGTATTTT. J is TRBJ2-3 and V is TRBV5-1; 11 bases align to TRBD2. Trimming at V came to 0 bases and at J to 0 bases, leaving 12 bases not matched to a gene. There are 20 residues in the CDR3. Looked up from germline, CDR1 is SGHRS and CDR2 is YFSETQ.

The chain carries TRBV5-1 and TRBJ2-5; tentative D call: TRBD1 (5 bases). CDR1 and CDR2 (germline): SGHRS, YFSETQ. V lost 4 bases to trimming and J lost 5 bases, with 12 bases between them. This CDR3 is built from 13 residues. Written as DNA, the CDR3 is TGCGCCAGCAGCCCCCAGGGTCGGGAGACCCAGTACTTC. This translates into CASSPQGRETQYF.

The chain is built from TRBV19 and TRBJ1-4, with 7 bases that match TRBD1. Looked up from germline, CDR1 is LNHDA and CDR2 is SQIVND (reference sequence). The ends lost 3 bases at V and 2 bases at J; junction bases unmatched: 6. This CDR3 has 16 amino acids. CDR3 region: CASSMPRGATNEKLFF. The DNA of the CDR3 is TGTGCCAGTAGTATGCCCAGGGGGGCGACTAATGAAAAACTGTTTTTT. Drawing the rest from reference TRBV19 and TRBJ1-4, the complete variable domain is DGGITQSPKYLFRKEGQNVTLSCEQNLNHDAMYWYRQDPGQGLRLIYYSQIVNDFQKGDIAEGYSVSREKKESFPLTVTSAQKNPTAFYLCASSMPRGATNEKLFFGSGTQLSVL.

J is TRBJ1-1 and V is TRBV24-1; D remains ambiguous. Trimming cost V 4 bases and J 0 bases, with 11 bases left between them. CDR3 length equals 15 residues. The V gene's germline CDR1 is KGHDR and CDR2 SFDVKD. The DNA for the CDR3 is TGTGCCACCAGTGAAGGCAGGACTATGAACACTGAAGCTTTCTTT. Its translation: CATSEGRTMNTEAFF.

The rearrangement uses TRBV16 and TRBJ2-1, with D possibly being TRBD2 (5 bases). Trimming took 0 bases from V and 9 from J, leaving 12 bases between them. In germline, CDR1 is KGHSY, CDR2 FQNENV. CDR3 size: 14 residues. CDR3 protein: CASSQSIRGSEQFF. The DNA of the CDR3 is TGTGCCAGCAGCCAATCCATCCGGGGTAGTGAGCAGTTCTTC.

Only one count was recorded for this clone. The CDR3, as DNA: TGTGCCAGCAGTTTAGAGTATGGCTACACCTTC. Translation gives CASSLEYGYTF. The genes are TRBV28 and TRBJ1-2; D remains ambiguous. Germline V lookup: CDR1 MDHEN, CDR2 SYDVKM. Trimming shortened V by 2 bases and J by 5 bases, and 3 bases separated the two germline ends. CDR3 size: 11 residues.

The chain employs TRBV2 and TRBJ2-3; 8 nucleotides line up with TRBD2. V was pared by 8 bases and J by 2 bases, with 6 bases of the junction left unmatched. Germline CDR1 reads SNHLY; CDR2 reads FYNNEI. The CDR3 loop spans 14 amino acids. The CDR3 DNA follows: TGTGCCAGCCTTCCCGGACTAGCCACAGATACGCAGTATTTT. Translating it yields CASLPGLATDTQYF.